These 22 T cell receptor beta chains originate from one sample sequenced in a study of T-cell reconstitution after alpha-beta-depleted transplantation in children. TCRbeta library preparation incorporated unique molecular identifiers. In TCRdb, the PCR reads were re-called with MiXCR into one record per CDR3 protein. Of roughly 500,000 distinct CDR3 sequences listed, about 12% are singletons. The sequencing here drew on PBMCs from the stem cell graft donor, taken from the stem cell graft. These receptors were obtained from a human donor who donated a stem cell graft to a child with combined immunodeficiency.

This clonotype has a handful of counts. V usage is TRBV6-5 and J usage is TRBJ2-1; no firm D call. Germline V lookup: CDR1 MNHEY, CDR2 SVGAGI. V was clipped by 3 bases and J by 0 bases, with 6 bases between them. The CDR3 sequence is 14 residues long. The CDR3 loop reads CASSYPSSYNEQFF. CDR3 coding DNA: TGTGCCAGCAGTTATCCCAGCTCCTACAATGAGCAGTTCTTC.

This clonotype was observed many times. J is TRBJ2-3 and V is TRBV5-6; D unclear. Germline V CDR1 and CDR2: SGHDT, YYEEEE. CDR3 length equals 17 residues. V was shortened by 0 bases and J by 2 bases, with 16 bases between the two germline ends. The CDR3 here is CASSLVRAWPYTDTQYF. CDR3 bases: TGTGCCAGCAGCTTGGTACGGGCATGGCCATACACAGATACGCAGTATTTT. The entire variable domain, with the rest obtained from reference TRBV5-6 and TRBJ2-3, is as follows: DAGVTQSPTHLIKTRGQQVTLRCSPKSGHDTVSWYQQALGQGPQFIFQYYEEEERQRGNFPDRFSGHQFPNYSSELNVNALLLGDSALYLCASSLVRAWPYTDTQYFGPGTRLTVL.

This clonotype has only a few counts. The CDR3 protein is CSAARQGPRGAYEQYF. The CDR3, as DNA: TGCAGTGCTGCCCGACAGGGCCCCCGGGGGGCCTACGAGCAGTACTTC. The rearrangement links TRBV20-1 to TRBJ2-7; D possibly uses TRBD1 or TRBD2 (7 bases each). This CDR3 has 16 residues. Trimming left V 5 bases short and J 2 bases short, with 22 bases between. Per the germline V gene, CDR1 is DFQATT and CDR2 is SNEGSKA (reference sequence).

This clonotype was observed many times. The V call is TRBV10-3, the J call TRBJ1-1; 7 nucleotides align to TRBD1. The CDR3 has 13 residues. CDR1 ENHRY and CDR2 SYGVKD come from the germline V gene. V dropped 8 bases and J dropped 5; count of bases not matched to a gene: 8. CDR3 sequence (DNA): TGTGCCATCGGAGACAGGGTGGGAACTGAAGCTTTCTTT. Translating it yields CAIGDRVGTEAFF.

This clonotype was seen a handful of times. The genes are TRBV10-3 and TRBJ2-3; TRBD2 matches at 10 bases. V was clipped by 5 bases and J by 6 bases; unmatched bases: 23. Per germline, CDR1 ENHRY and CDR2 SYGVKD. The CDR3 length is 20 residues. CDR3 sequence: CAISSPGLAPLSSLRDTQYF. CDR3 coding DNA: TGTGCCATCAGTTCACCGGGACTAGCGCCGCTCAGTTCTTTGCGGGATACGCAGTATTTT.

Written as DNA, the CDR3 is TGTGCCAGCAGCTTAGGACCCCCAGGGAATACGCAGTATTTT. Translating gives CASSLGPPGNTQYF. The chain recombines TRBV7-8 with TRBJ2-3; tentatively, D is TRBD1 (5 bases). The V gene lost 1 base and the J gene lost 7 bases, with 12 bases spanning the gap. The length of the CDR3 is 14 residues. Looked up from germline, CDR1 is SGHVS and CDR2 is FQNEAQ.

At least ten counts were recorded for this clonotype. V usage is TRBV20-1 and J usage is TRBJ1-2; D ambiguous. Germline V lookup: CDR1 DFQATT, CDR2 SNEGSKA (reference sequence). Trimming shortened V by 3 bases and J by 3 bases, and 11 bases separated the two germline ends. The CDR3 loop spans 13 amino acids. This chain's CDR3 is CSASGVEDYGYTF. CDR3 sequence (DNA): TGCAGTGCTAGCGGCGTGGAGGACTATGGCTACACCTTC.

The chain employs TRBV7-8 and TRBJ2-7, with D perhaps TRBD1 (7 bases). Germline V gene data show CDR1 as SGHVS and CDR2 as FQNEAQ. This CDR3 is 13 amino acids long. Trimming removed 5 bases from V and 3 bases from J, with 11 bases in between. The CDR3 region is CASSGGGFYEQYF. The CDR3 DNA follows: TGTGCCAGCAGCGGAGGGGGCTTCTACGAGCAGTACTTC.

The chain has TRBV5-1 and TRBJ2-7, with 7 positions matching TRBD1. CDR1 SGHRS and CDR2 YFSETQ come from the germline V gene. J was trimmed by 2 bases and V by 6 bases; bases with no gene match: 8. The CDR3 loop spans 14 amino acids. CDR3 sequence (DNA): TGCGCCAGCACCTGGGACAGCCAAACCTACGAGCAGTACTTC. This gives the protein CASTWDSQTYEQYF.

The V and J genes are TRBV6-5 and TRBJ2-7; TRBD1 matches at 7 bases. The CDR3 runs 19 residues. CDR1 is MNHEY, CDR2 SVGAGI, per germline. V lost 0 bases to trimming and J lost 0 bases; unmatched junction nucleotides: 14. The CDR3 spells CASSYSLGSGTENSYEQYF. In DNA form, the CDR3 reads TGTGCCAGCAGTTACTCTTTAGGTTCGGGGACAGAAAACTCCTACGAGCAGTACTTC.

This clonotype appeared a few times. The chain has TRBV12-2 and TRBJ2-1; TRBD1, the table's D call, was not compared with the DNA. TRBV12-2 is an annotated pseudogene. The length of the CDR3 is 18 residues. The CDR3 spells CASRPPPEGSDSYNEQFF. The CDR3 nucleotides are TGTGCAAGTCGCCCGCCCCCAGAGGGTAGCGACTCCTACAATGAGCAGTTCTTC.

This clonotype was seen ten or more times. The rearrangement uses TRBV15 and TRBJ2-7; D is possibly TRBD1 or TRBD2 (5 bases each). The CDR3 has 14 amino acids. Germline-derived CDR1 and CDR2 are LNHNV and YYDKDF (reference sequence). V gave up 3 bases and J gave up 4 bases, with 13 bases separating them. CDR3 residues: CATSSTGTDYEQYF. DNA of the CDR3: TGTGCCACCAGCAGTACCGGGACCGATTACGAGCAGTACTTC.

This clonotype appeared many times. The chain couples TRBV10-3 to TRBJ1-1; D may be TRBD1 (5 bases). The V gene's germline CDR1 is ENHRY and CDR2 SYGVKD. V was clipped by 5 bases and J by 1 base, with 8 bases between them. The CDR3 consists of 13 residues. CDR3 DNA: TGTGCCATCAGTACACAGGAGAACACTGAAGCTTTCTTT. It codes for CAISTQENTEAFF.

The V and J genes are TRBV7-9 and TRBJ2-3; 8 bases match TRBD2. CDR1 and CDR2 (germline): SEHNR, FQNEAQ (reference sequence). V lost 6 bases, J lost 4 bases, and 9 bases stayed unmatched. The CDR3 totals 15 residues. The CDR3 DNA reads TGTGCCAGCAGATCGCGGGGGGACATTGCAGATACGCAGTATTTT. This codes for CASRSRGDIADTQYF.

This clonotype showed up many times. V usage is TRBV6-1 and J usage is TRBJ2-7; tentatively, D is TRBD1 (5 bases). CDR1 and CDR2 (germline): MNHNS, SASEGT. This CDR3 spans 14 amino acids. The germline V and J ends were trimmed by 5 bases and 0 bases, with 11 bases remaining between them. Here the CDR3 DNA reads TGTGCCAGCAGTAGGACACTGAGCTCCTACGAGCAGTACTTC. Translation: CASSRTLSSYEQYF.

This clonotype was recorded at least ten times. The chain combines TRBV5-1 with TRBJ2-3; TRBD2 matches at 11 bases. Unmatched junction bases numbered 3, after V lost 4 bases and J lost 5 bases. The germline V gene has CDR1 SGHRS and CDR2 YFSETQ. This CDR3 is 14 amino acids long. The CDR3 spells CASSQGLAVDTQYF. CDR3 sequence (DNA): TGCGCCAGCAGCCAGGGACTAGCGGTAGATACGCAGTATTTT. Variable domain in full (rest from reference TRBV5-1 and TRBJ2-3): KAGVTQTPRYLIKTRGQQVTLSCSPISGHRSVSWYQQTPGQGLQFLFEYFSETQRNKGNFPGRFSGRQFSNSRSEMNVSTLELGDSALYLCASSQGLAVDTQYFGPGTRLTVL.

This clonotype has at least ten counts. This sequence joins TRBV6-5 and TRBJ2-3; the match to TRBD2 covers 9 bases. Losses at the gene ends were 2 bases for V and 4 bases for J; bases not matched to a gene: 7. Germline values: CDR1 MNHEY, CDR2 SVGAGI. The CDR3 has 16 amino acids. DNA for the CDR3: TGTGCCAGCAGTTACGAGGGCGGGGGGGCCGCAGATACGCAGTATTTT. Amino acids: CASSYEGGGAADTQYF.

This clonotype was picked up many times. This chain connects TRBV12-3 or TRBV12-4 to TRBJ1-3, with a possible D match to TRBD1 (5 bases). Trimming took off 4 bases at V and 0 bases at J, with 10 bases between the two ends. The CDR3 is 15 residues long. In DNA form, the CDR3 reads TGTGCCAGCAGTTCGACAGCGTTCTCTGGAAACACCATATATTTT. Translation gives CASSSTAFSGNTIYF.

This clonotype appeared many times. CDR3 region: CSAPRGGGRSYNEQFF. For the CDR3, the DNA is TGCAGTGCACCCCGGGGGGGCGGACGCTCCTACAATGAGCAGTTCTTC. This chain connects TRBV20-1 to TRBJ2-1; TRBD2 matches at 8 bases. The germline CDR1 and CDR2 sequences are DFQATT and SNEGSKA (reference sequence). The CDR3 sequence is 16 residues long. V dropped 6 bases and J dropped 0; count of bases not matched to a gene: 10.

A word on this clonotype: Since no conserved phenylalanine or tryptophan closes the CDR3, a read error is the likely cause. The chain uses TRBV29-1 and TRBJ2-3; 11 bases are a match to TRBD2. This CDR3 contains 15 residues. V trimming: 6 bases; J trimming: 3 bases; junction bases outside the gene matches: 8. CDR1 SQVTM and CDR2 ANQGSEA come from the germline V gene. CDR3 nucleotide sequence: TGCAGCGTCTCACTAGCGGGGGAGTTGACAGATACGCAGTATCTT. This translates into CSVSLAGELTDTQYL.

This clonotype was counted at least ten times. This chain links TRBV12-3 or TRBV12-4 with TRBJ2-1; D remains ambiguous. With 1 base removed from V and 10 bases from J, the gap between germline ends came to 5 bases. This CDR3 region has 11 residues. In DNA form, the CDR3 reads TGTGCCAGCAGTTTAGTGCGGGAGCAGTTCTTC. Its translation: CASSLVREQFF.

The V and J genes are TRBV7-6 and TRBJ2-4; TRBD2 matches at 15 bases. J lost 3 bases, V lost 4 bases, and 13 bases had no gene match. Germline CDR1 SGHVS, CDR2 FNYEAQ. The CDR3 is made up of 20 amino acids. The CDR3 DNA reads TGTGCCAGCAGCTCACATATCAGGACTAGCGGGAGGGATGGCAAAAACATTCAGTACTTC. It yields the protein CASSSHIRTSGRDGKNIQYF.